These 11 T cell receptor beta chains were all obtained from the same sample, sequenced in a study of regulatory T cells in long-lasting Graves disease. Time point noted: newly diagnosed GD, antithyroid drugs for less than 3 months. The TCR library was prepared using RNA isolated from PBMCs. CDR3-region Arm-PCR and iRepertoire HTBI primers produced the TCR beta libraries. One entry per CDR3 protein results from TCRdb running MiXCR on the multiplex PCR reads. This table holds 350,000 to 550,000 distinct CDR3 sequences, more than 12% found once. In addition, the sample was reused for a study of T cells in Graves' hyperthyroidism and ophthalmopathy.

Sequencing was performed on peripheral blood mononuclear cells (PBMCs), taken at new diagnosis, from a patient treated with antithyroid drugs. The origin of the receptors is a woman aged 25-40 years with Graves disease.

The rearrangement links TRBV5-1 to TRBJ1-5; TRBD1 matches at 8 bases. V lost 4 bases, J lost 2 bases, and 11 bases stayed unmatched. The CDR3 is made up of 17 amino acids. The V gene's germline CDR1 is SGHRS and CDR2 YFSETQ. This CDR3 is CASSLTLRQGRNQPQHF. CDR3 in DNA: TGCGCCAGCAGCCTCACCTTACGACAGGGGCGCAATCAGCCCCAGCATTTT.

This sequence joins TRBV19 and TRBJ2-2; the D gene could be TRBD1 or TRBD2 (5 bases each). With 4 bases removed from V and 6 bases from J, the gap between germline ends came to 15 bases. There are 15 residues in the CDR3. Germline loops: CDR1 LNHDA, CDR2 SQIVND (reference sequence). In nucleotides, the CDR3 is TGTGCCAGTAGTACCCCGGAGGACACGGCCGGGGAGCTGTTTTTT. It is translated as CASSTPEDTAGELFF.

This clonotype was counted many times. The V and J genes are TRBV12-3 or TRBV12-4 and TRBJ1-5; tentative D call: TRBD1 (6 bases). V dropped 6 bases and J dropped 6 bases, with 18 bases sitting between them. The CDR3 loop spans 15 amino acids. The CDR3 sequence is CASSLAQGNGQPQHF. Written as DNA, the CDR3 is TGTGCCAGCAGCCTTGCTCAGGGGAATGGTCAGCCCCAGCATTTT.

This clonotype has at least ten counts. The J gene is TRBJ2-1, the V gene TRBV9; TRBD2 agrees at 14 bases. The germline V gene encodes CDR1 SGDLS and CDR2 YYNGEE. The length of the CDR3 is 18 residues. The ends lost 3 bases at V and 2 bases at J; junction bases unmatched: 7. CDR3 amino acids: CASSAGTSGRGAYNEQFF. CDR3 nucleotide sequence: TGTGCCAGCAGCGCAGGGACTAGCGGGAGAGGGGCCTACAATGAGCAGTTCTTC.

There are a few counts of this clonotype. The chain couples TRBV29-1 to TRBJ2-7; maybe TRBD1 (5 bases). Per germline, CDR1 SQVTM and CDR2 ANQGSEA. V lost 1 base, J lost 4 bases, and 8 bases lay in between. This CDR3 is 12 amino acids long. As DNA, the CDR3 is TGCAGCGTTGAAGGGAACAGGTACGAGCAGTACTTC. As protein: CSVEGNRYEQYF.

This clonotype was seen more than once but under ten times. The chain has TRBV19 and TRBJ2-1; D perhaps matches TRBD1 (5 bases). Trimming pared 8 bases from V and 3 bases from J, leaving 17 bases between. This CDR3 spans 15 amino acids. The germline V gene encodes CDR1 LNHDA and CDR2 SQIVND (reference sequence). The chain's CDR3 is CASSRAGSDYNEQFF. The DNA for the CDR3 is TGTGCCAGTTCCAGGGCCGGGTCAGACTACAATGAGCAGTTCTTC.

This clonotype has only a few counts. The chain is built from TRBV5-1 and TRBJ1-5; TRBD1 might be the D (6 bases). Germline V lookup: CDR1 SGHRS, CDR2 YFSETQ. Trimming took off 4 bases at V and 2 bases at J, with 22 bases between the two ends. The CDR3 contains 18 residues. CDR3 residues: CASSPVGGWGAGNQPQHF. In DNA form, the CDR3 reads TGCGCCAGCAGCCCCGTGGGGGGATGGGGGGCGGGCAATCAGCCCCAGCATTTT.

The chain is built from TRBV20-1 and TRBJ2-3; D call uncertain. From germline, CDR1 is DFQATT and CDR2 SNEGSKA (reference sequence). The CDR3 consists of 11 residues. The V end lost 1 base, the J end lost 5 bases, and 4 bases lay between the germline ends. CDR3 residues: CSARGGDTQYF. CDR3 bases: TGCAGTGCTAGAGGGGGAGATACGCAGTATTTT.

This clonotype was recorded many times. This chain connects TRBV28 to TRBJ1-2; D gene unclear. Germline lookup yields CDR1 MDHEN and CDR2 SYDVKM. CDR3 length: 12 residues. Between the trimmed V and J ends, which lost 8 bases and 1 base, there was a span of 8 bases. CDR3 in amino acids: CASCLSNYGYTF. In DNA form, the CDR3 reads TGTGCCAGCTGTCTGAGTAACTATGGCTACACCTTC.

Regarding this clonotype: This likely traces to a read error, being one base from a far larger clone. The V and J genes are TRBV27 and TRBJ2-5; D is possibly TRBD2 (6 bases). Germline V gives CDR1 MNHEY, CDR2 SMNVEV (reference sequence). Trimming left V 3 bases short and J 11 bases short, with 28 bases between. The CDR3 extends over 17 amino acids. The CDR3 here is CASSFRPGRGVYNEQYF. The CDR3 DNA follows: TGTGCCAGCAGTTTTAGGCCAGGGCGGGGAGTTTACAATGAGCAGTACTTC.

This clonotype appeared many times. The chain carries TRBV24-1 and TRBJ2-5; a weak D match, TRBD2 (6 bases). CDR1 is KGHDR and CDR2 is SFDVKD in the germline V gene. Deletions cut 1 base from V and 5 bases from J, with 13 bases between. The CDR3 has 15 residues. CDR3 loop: CATSDFNGRVETQYF. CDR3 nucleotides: TGTGCCACCAGTGATTTTAACGGGAGAGTCGAGACCCAGTACTTC.